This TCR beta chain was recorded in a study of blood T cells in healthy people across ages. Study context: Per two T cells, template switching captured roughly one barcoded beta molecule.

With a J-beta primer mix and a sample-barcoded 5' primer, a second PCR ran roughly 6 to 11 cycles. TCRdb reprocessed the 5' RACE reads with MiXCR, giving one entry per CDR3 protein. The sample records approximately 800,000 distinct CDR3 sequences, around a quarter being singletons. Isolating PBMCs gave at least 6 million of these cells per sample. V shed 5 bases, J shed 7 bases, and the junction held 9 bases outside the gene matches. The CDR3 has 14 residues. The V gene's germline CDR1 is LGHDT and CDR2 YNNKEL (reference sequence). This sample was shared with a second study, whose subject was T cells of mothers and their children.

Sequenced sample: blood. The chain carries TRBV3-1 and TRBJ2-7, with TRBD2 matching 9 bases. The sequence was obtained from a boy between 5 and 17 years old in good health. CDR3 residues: CASSGIAGVGEQYF. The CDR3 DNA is TGTGCCAGCAGCGGTATAGCGGGAGTTGGGGAGCAGTACTTC.